The rows below give T cell receptor beta chains drawn from one sample of a study of cytomegalovirus exposure and HLA in healthy donors. The assay was immunoSEQ multiplex PCR, and TCRdb's table has in-frame clones only and misses some. The table records just over 150,000 clones, 82% of them present only once. The sequenced sample consisted of PBMCs. Every receptor here comes from a woman between 45 and 60 years old in good health and CMV-seropositive. Both conserved end residues are part of each CDR3. Fields, in order: D gene, clone size, V gene, J gene, CDR3 protein, CDR3 DNA. D genes are given only for firm matches. Clone size appears in some rows only: once, few, many, or a class for an expanded clone.

D: NA; size: NA; V: TRBV7-9; J: TRBJ2-1; CDR3: CASSLGPLARNEQFF; DNA: TGTGCCAGCAGCTTAGGTCCTCTAGCGAGGAATGAGCAGTTCTTC
D: NA; size: NA; V: TRBV19; J: TRBJ2-7; CDR3: CASSQGNLYEQYF; DNA: TGTGCCAGCTCCCAGGGAAACCTCTACGAGCAGTACTTC
D: TRBD1; size: NA; V: TRBV29-1; J: TRBJ1-1; CDR3: CSVDVDYRQGRENTEAFF; DNA: TGCAGCGTTGATGTTGATTACAGACAGGGTAGGGAGAACACTGAAGCTTTCTTT
D: TRBD2; size: NA; V: TRBV4-1; J: TRBJ2-3; CDR3: CASNLLAGGQSTDTQYF; DNA: TGCGCCAGCAATCTCTTAGCGGGGGGCCAAAGCACAGATACGCAGTATTTT
D: NA; size: NA; V: TRBV4-2; J: TRBJ1-3; CDR3: CASTRQDSNTIYF; DNA: TGTGCCAGCACCAGACAGGATTCAAACACCATATATTTT
D: TRBD1; size: NA; V: TRBV19; J: TRBJ1-5; CDR3: CASNSPGQGGGQPQHF; DNA: TGTGCCAGTAATTCACCGGGACAGGGGGGCGGTCAGCCCCAGCATTTT
D: NA; size: few; V: TRBV29-1; J: TRBJ2-1; CDR3: CSVDAPRGYEQFF; DNA: TGCAGCGTTGATGCCCCAAGGGGATATGAGCAGTTCTTC
D: TRBD1; size: NA; V: TRBV7-9; J: TRBJ1-2; CDR3: CASSSRQGFSGYTF; DNA: TGTGCCAGCAGCTCCCGACAGGGTTTCAGTGGCTACACCTTC
D: NA; size: NA; V: TRBV7-9; J: TRBJ2-4; CDR3: CASSSQGWQGNIQYF; DNA: TGTGCCAGCAGCTCTCAAGGTTGGCAGGGAAACATTCAGTACTTC
D: TRBD1; size: NA; V: TRBV19; J: TRBJ1-6; CDR3: CASSNRDRGYNSPLHF; DNA: TGTGCCAGTAGTAACCGGGACAGGGGATATAATTCACCCCTCCACTTT
D: TRBD1; size: NA; V: TRBV4-1; J: TRBJ1-5; CDR3: CASSQDEGTAQPQHF; DNA: TGCGCCAGCAGCCAAGATGAGGGGACAGCTCAGCCCCAGCATTTT
D: TRBD2; size: NA; V: TRBV7-9; J: TRBJ2-1; CDR3: CASSLTSGGQNEQFF; DNA: TGTGCCAGCAGCCTGACTAGCGGGGGTCAGAATGAGCAGTTCTTC
D: NA; size: NA; V: TRBV6-5; J: TRBJ1-2; CDR3: CASSYSGGAGLEGYTF; DNA: TGTGCCAGCAGTTACTCGGGCGGAGCAGGGCTCGAAGGCTACACCTTC
D: TRBD1; size: NA; V: TRBV27; J: TRBJ2-2; CDR3: CASSFGQGAGELFF; DNA: TGTGCCAGCAGTTTCGGACAGGGGGCCGGGGAGCTGTTTTTT
D: NA; size: NA; V: TRBV19; J: TRBJ1-5; CDR3: CASSLEGVGQVNQPQHF; DNA: TGTGCCAGTAGTCTCGAGGGGGTGGGGCAAGTCAATCAGCCCCAGCATTTT
D: NA; size: NA; V: TRBV7-9; J: TRBJ1-4; CDR3: CASSLGGPLAPNEKLFF; DNA: TGTGCCAGCAGCTTAGGGGGGCCATTAGCCCCGAATGAAAAACTGTTTTTT
D: NA; size: NA; V: TRBV10-1; J: TRBJ1-1; CDR3: CASSGQLNTEAFF; DNA: TGCGCCAGCAGTGGGCAGTTGAACACTGAAGCTTTCTTT
D: TRBD1; size: NA; V: TRBV2; J: TRBJ1-1; CDR3: CASRGQGAWSAFF; DNA: TGTGCCAGCAGGGGACAGGGGGCATGGAGCGCTTTCTTT
D: NA; size: NA; V: TRBV19; J: TRBJ1-1; CDR3: CASSIVSGTEAFF; DNA: TGTGCCAGTAGTATAGTGTCAGGGACTGAAGCTTTCTTT
D: TRBD1; size: once; V: TRBV5-4; J: TRBJ2-7; CDR3: CASSWETGKLNEQYF; DNA: TGTGCCAGCAGCTGGGAGACAGGGAAGTTAAACGAGCAGTACTTC
D: NA; size: NA; V: TRBV6-6; J: TRBJ2-5; CDR3: CASRTPGLKTLETQYF; DNA: TGTGCCAGCAGAACCCCGGGACTGAAGACCTTGGAGACCCAGTACTTC
D: NA; size: NA; V: TRBV6-5; J: TRBJ1-1; CDR3: CASSYSRVGTEAFF; DNA: TGTGCCAGCAGTTACTCCCGGGTAGGCACTGAAGCTTTCTTT
D: TRBD1; size: NA; V: TRBV27; J: TRBJ1-1; CDR3: CASRGTGNTEAFF; DNA: TGTGCCAGCAGGGGGACAGGTAACACTGAAGCTTTCTTT
D: NA; size: NA; V: TRBV12-1; J: TRBJ1-6; CDR3: CASTGTRSYNSPLHF; DNA: TGTGCCAGCACCGGGACACGGAGCTATAATTCACCCCTCCACTTT